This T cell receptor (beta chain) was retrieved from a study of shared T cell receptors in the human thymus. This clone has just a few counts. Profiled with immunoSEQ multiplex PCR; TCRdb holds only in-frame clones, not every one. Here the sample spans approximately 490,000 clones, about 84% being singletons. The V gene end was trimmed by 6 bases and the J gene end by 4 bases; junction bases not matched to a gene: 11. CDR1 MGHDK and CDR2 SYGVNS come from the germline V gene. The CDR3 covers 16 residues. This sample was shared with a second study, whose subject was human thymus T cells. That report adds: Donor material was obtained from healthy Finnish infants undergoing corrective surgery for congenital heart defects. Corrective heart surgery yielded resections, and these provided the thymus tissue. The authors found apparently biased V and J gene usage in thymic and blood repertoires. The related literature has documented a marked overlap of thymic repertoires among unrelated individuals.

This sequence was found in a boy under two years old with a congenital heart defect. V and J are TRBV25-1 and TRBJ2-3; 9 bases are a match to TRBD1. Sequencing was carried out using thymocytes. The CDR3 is CASSRAPGTGSDTQYF. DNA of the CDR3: TGTGCCAGCAGCAGAGCCCCTGGGACAGGGTCAGATACGCAGTATTTT.